This paragraph reports one T cell receptor beta chain. Antigen specificity is unknown. The source of the sample is a study of post-analysis software for immune sequencing data. Overall study: Secondary progressive, relapsing-remitting and progressive-relapsing multiple sclerosis were among the included disease courses.

The CDR3 is 16 residues long. V was shortened by 5 bases and J by 3 bases, with 16 bases between the two germline ends. Germline V CDR1 and CDR2: MGHRA, YSYEKL. Study-level findings and limits: A handful of TRBV segments, including TRBV5-6, TRBV5-1 and TRBV20-1, were more frequent in patients than controls.

The TCR beta cDNA libraries carried unique molecular identifiers. Each sample of roughly 0.85 to 11 million input T cells yielded around 500,000 cDNA molecules, so each molecule approximated one T cell. Each CDR3 protein is one row after TCRdb ran MiXCR on the PCR reads. The sample shows 250,000 to 300,000 distinct CDR3 sequences, 36% of them seen only once. The material sequenced was blood. This receptor was taken from a girl aged 5 to 17 with multiple sclerosis. V is TRBV4-1 and J is TRBJ2-2; the D gene could be TRBD1 or TRBD2 (6 bases each). In DNA, the CDR3 is TGCGCCAGCAGCTTTGGAGGGGGAAGTTACACCGGGGAGCTGTTTTTT. Encoded protein: CASSFGGGSYTGELFF.